One and the same sample provided the 14 T cell receptor beta chains below, sequenced in a study of tumor and adjacent non-tumor tissue in lung cancer. TCRbeta libraries were built with three rounds of nested PCR, modified from ARM-PCR. TCRdb called the multiplex PCR reads again in MiXCR, with one record for every CDR3 protein. The sample carries under 140,000 distinct CDR3 sequences, about 80% recorded once. This sample's RNA came from whole unsorted tissue. Specimen: lung tumor tissue. All receptors come from a man aged 70-80 years with non-small cell lung cancer.

This clonotype was found many times. This chain connects TRBV10-1 to TRBJ2-7, with TRBD2 matching 16 bases. CDR1 and CDR2 from the germline V gene are WNHNN and SYGVQD (reference sequence). V dropped 0 bases and J dropped 7; count of bases not matched to a gene: 0. This CDR3 comprises 15 residues. The CDR3: CASSESGLAGGEQYF. The CDR3 DNA sequence: TGCGCCAGCAGTGAGTCGGGACTAGCGGGAGGGGAGCAGTACTTC.

This clonotype was counted many times. The rearrangement uses TRBV20-1 and TRBJ2-7, with 9 bases aligning to TRBD2. The germline V gene encodes CDR1 DFQATT and CDR2 SNEGSKA (reference sequence). The CDR3 consists of 14 residues. The V segment lost 0 bases and the J segment 6 bases; nucleotides outside the gene matches: 6. The DNA of the CDR3 is TGCAGTGCTAGAGATGGCGGGAGGGCCGTCGAGCAGTACTTC. Translating it yields CSARDGGRAVEQYF.

Regarding this clonotype: At one end, the junction sequence differs from germline, possibly due to a read error. The chain recombines TRBV6-6 with TRBJ1-5; TRBD1 might be the D (5 bases). Germline V gives CDR1 MNHNY, CDR2 SVGAGI (reference sequence). The length of the CDR3 is 18 residues. Here the CDR3 DNA reads TGTGCCAGCAGTTACTTCGGGTGGAGACAGTATAGCAATCAGACCCAGCATTTT. The encoded protein is CASSYFGWRQYSNQTQHF.

CDR3 nucleotides: TGTGCCAGCAGTCCCTCTGGCCGTCCCCAGCATTTT. As protein: CASSPSGRPQHF. This sequence joins TRBV12-3 or TRBV12-4 and TRBJ1-5; the D is unclear. Trimming took off 5 bases at V and 10 bases at J, with 12 bases between the two ends. The CDR3 sequence is 12 residues long.

Comments on this clonotype: The CDR3 does not end in the conserved phenylalanine or tryptophan, so this is likely a read error. The CDR3 loop is CASSLGPDDGYTS. In nucleotides, the CDR3 is TGTGCCAGCAGCTTGGGGCCTGATGATGGCTACACCTCC. The chain employs TRBV5-4 and TRBJ1-2, with no clear D. CDR3 length equals 13 residues. Germline CDR1 reads SGHNT; CDR2 reads YYREEE (reference sequence). Deletions cut 0 bases from V and 6 bases from J, with 9 bases between.

This clonotype appeared a single time. The J gene is TRBJ1-1, the V gene TRBV29-1; D gene ambiguous. V lost 8 bases and J 4 bases, leaving 20 bases between the germline ends. The CDR3 has 14 residues. CDR1 SQVTM and CDR2 ANQGSEA come from the germline V gene. CDR3 sequence (DNA): TGCAGCTTGCTTTCTGCGACCCGGGGCACTGAAGCTTTCTTT. This gives the protein CSLLSATRGTEAFF.

The chain recombines TRBV6-6 with TRBJ2-7; 7 nucleotides align to TRBD1. This CDR3 spans 16 amino acids. V lost 0 bases, J lost 4 bases, and 9 bases stayed unmatched. CDR1 is MNHNY, CDR2 SVGAGI, per germline (reference sequence). In DNA form, the CDR3 reads TGTGCCAGCAGTTACTCGATGGGACAGCCCTCTTACGAGCAGTACTTC. The encoded protein is CASSYSMGQPSYEQYF.

The chain recombines TRBV5-5 with TRBJ1-5, with 10 bases lining up with TRBD1. The junction had 9 bases not matched to a gene; V was cut back by 4 bases and J by 11 bases. CDR1 is SGHKS and CDR2 is YYEKEE in the germline V gene (reference sequence). The CDR3 covers 14 residues. In DNA form, the CDR3 reads TGTGCCAGCAGCCGGACAGGGGGGAACCAGTCCCAGCATTTT. Protein sequence: CASSRTGGNQSQHF.

The chain is built from TRBV12-3 or TRBV12-4 and TRBJ2-5, with no clear D. The CDR3 has 14 amino acids. The CDR3 nucleotides read TGTGGCAGGAGTTTTAGGGATAGACAAGAGACCCAGTACTTC. It specifies CGRSFRDRQETQYF.

The chain combines TRBV5-5 with TRBJ2-3; 8 nucleotides line up with TRBD1. The CDR3 length is 15 residues. V lost 0 bases to trimming and J lost 4 bases; unmatched junction nucleotides: 4. The V gene's germline CDR1 is SGHKS and CDR2 YYEKEE (reference sequence). CDR3 in amino acids: CASSLDRGAPDTQYF. The CDR3 nucleotides read TGTGCCAGCAGCTTGGACAGGGGGGCGCCAGATACGCAGTATTTT. Drawing the rest from reference TRBV5-5 and TRBJ2-3, the complete variable domain is DAGVTQSPTHLIKTRGQQVTLRCSPISGHKSVSWYQQVLGQGPQFIFQYYEKEERGRGNFPDRFSARQFPNYSSELNVNALLLGDSALYLCASSLDRGAPDTQYFGPGTRLTVL.

A word on this clonotype: At one of its ends the junction is not consistent with the germline gene, which may arise from a read error. The chain has TRBV12-3 or TRBV12-4 and TRBJ2-2; TRBD2 aligns across 8 bases. The CDR3 contains 16 residues. CDR3 DNA: TGTGTCAGCAAGGGCGGGGGGACGCCGAACACCGGAGAGCTGTTTTTT. Translation: CVSKGGGTPNTGELFF.

A word on this clonotype: Its ends do not fully match the called genes, so a read error is possible. The genes are TRBV6-5 and TRBJ2-1; 8 positions agree with TRBD1. The CDR3 is 15 residues long. The germline CDR1 and CDR2 sequences are MNHEY and SVGAGI. CDR3 residues: CASSYLQGVWNEQFF. CDR3 DNA: TGTGCCAGCAGTTACCTACAGGGGGTATGGAATGAGCAGTTTTTC.

This clonotype was counted a single time. At one end the junction does not follow the germline gene, possibly because of a read error. The J gene is TRBJ2-3, the V gene TRBV5-4; 10 nucleotides match TRBD2. Germline CDR1 reads SGHNT; CDR2 reads YYREEE (reference sequence). The CDR3 has 16 residues. The CDR3 spells CTSSLDLAGVTDTQYF. The CDR3 nucleotides are TGTACCAGCAGCTTGGATCTAGCGGGAGTTACAGATACGCAGTATTTT.

About this clonotype: The missing conserved phenylalanine or tryptophan at the end of this CDR3 makes a read error likely. The chain links TRBV11-2 to TRBJ1-1, with a tentative D call TRBD1 (6 bases). CDR1 SGHAT and CDR2 FQNNGV come from the germline V gene. The CDR3 sequence is 14 residues long. CDR3 residues: CGNGFGGGRTEAFI. The CDR3 bases are TGTGGCAACGGCTTCGGCGGGGGCCGGACTGAAGCTTTCATT.